This is a list of T cell receptor beta chains from one sample in a study of T cells after posttransplantation cyclophosphamide. Some clones are missing from TCRdb's copy, which holds only in-frame ones; the method was immunoSEQ multiplex PCR. The sample holds under 20,000 clones, and no clone turns up only once. The specimen comprised PBMCs, sampled after allogeneic stem cell transplant with posttransplant cyclophosphamide. These receptors originate from a female patient between 30 and 39 years old who received an allogeneic stem cell transplant from a related donor, was CMV-positive, and had no GVHD. A share of the T cells may be of graft donor origin. CDR3s include the opening cysteine and the closing phenylalanine or tryptophan. A D gene is named only where the DNA matches it firmly. Not all rows give a size; the values are once, few, many and, for expanded clones, a class.

j_gene	abundance	d_gene	v_gene	CDR3nt	CDR3aa
TRBJ2-3	many	TRBD2	TRBV11-2	TGTGCCAGCAGCCGGGGACTAGTATTCACAGATACGCAGTATTTT	CASSRGLVFTDTQYF
TRBJ2-1	many	NA	TRBV9	TGTGCCAGCAGCGTAGGATCACTTCGGGGGACTCACAATGAGCAGTTCTTC	CASSVGSLRGTHNEQFF
TRBJ1-5	medium-sized	NA	TRBV11-2	TGTGCCAGCAGCCCAATGACAGGTGGGGGGGAGCCCCAGCATTTT	CASSPMTGGGEPQHF
TRBJ2-7	many	NA	TRBV14	TGTGCCAGCAGCGCCCGGACTACCGAGCAGTACTTC	CASSARTTEQYF
TRBJ2-6	many	NA	TRBV6-5	TGTGCCAGCAGTACTCAGGGCTCGGGGGCCAACGTCCTGACTTTC	CASSTQGSGANVLTF
TRBJ2-1	many	NA	TRBV18	TGTGCCAGCTCACTTTTTGAGCTGTCACGGTACAATGAGCAGTTCTTC	CASSLFELSRYNEQFF
TRBJ2-1	many	TRBD2	TRBV2	TGTGCCAGCAGTGAGGGGGTAGCGGGTGGGGATGAGCAGTTCTTC	CASSEGVAGGDEQFF
TRBJ2-7	medium-sized	TRBD1	TRBV5-1	TGCGCCAGCAGCTGGGGGACAGGGGAAAATTACGAGCAGTACTTC	CASSWGTGENYEQYF
TRBJ2-6	many	NA	TRBV5-5	TGTGCCAGCAGCTTAAGCGTTGGAGTATCTGGGGCCAACGTCCTGACTTTC	CASSLSVGVSGANVLTF
TRBJ2-7	many	NA	TRBV27	TGTGCCAGCAGTTTAACCAGTCCACGCGAGCAGTACTTC	CASSLTSPREQYF
TRBJ2-7	many	TRBD2	TRBV7-2	TGTGCCAGCAGCCCTAACGGACTAGTCTACGAGCAGTACTTC	CASSPNGLVYEQYF
TRBJ1-2	NA	NA	TRBV5-1	TGCGCCAGCAGCCCGGGAGGGGTGAGCTCCTATAGCCCCCCCTATGGCTACACCTTC	CASSPGGVSSYSPPYGYTF
TRBJ2-1	many	NA	TRBV11-1	TGTGCCAGCAGCGCACGGGACCCTAGGGGGAATGAGCAGTTCTTC	CASSARDPRGNEQFF
TRBJ2-2	many	NA	TRBV28	TGTGCCAGCAGTTCTCTTACCGGGGAGCTGTTTTTT	CASSSLTGELFF
TRBJ2-3	many	TRBD1	TRBV5-1	TGCGCCAGCAGCGTGAACGGACAGGGGGAAACAGATACGCAGTATTTT	CASSVNGQGETDTQYF
TRBJ1-2	many	TRBD1	TRBV10-3	TGTGCCATCAGTGAGATCCGGGACAGTTATGGCTACACCTTC	CAISEIRDSYGYTF
TRBJ2-7	few	NA	TRBV21-1	TGTGCCAGCAGCAACCCCGGGACTAGTCCCTACGAGCAGTACTTC	CASSNPGTSPYEQYF
TRBJ1-1	many	TRBD1	TRBV10-1	TGCGCCAGCAGTGAGTCTAATAAGGGACAGGCGAGCACTGAAGCTTTCTTT	CASSESNKGQASTEAFF
TRBJ2-7	few	NA	TRBV11-2	TGTGCCAGCAGCTTAGTCGTAAGCTCCTACGAGCAGTACTTC	CASSLVVSSYEQYF
TRBJ2-7	many	NA	TRBV6-5	TGTGCCAGCAGTTACGGCAGGGAAGGTTACGAGCAGTACTTC	CASSYGREGYEQYF
TRBJ1-6	NA	NA	TRBV6-5	TGTGCCAGCAGTCGGGTGTCCTATAATTCACCCCTCCACTTT	CASSRVSYNSPLHF
TRBJ2-5	many	TRBD2	TRBV7-9	TGTGCCAGCACTCTCAATGTAGCTAGCGGGAGCATCGAGACCCAGTACTTC	CASTLNVASGSIETQYF
TRBJ1-1	many	NA	TRBV5-1	TGCGCCAGCAGCTCCGCCGAGGGGGGGGGAACTGAAGCTTTCTTT	CASSSAEGGGTEAFF
TRBJ2-7	many	TRBD1	TRBV30	TGTGCCTGGAGTCCCGGGACAGGTTCCTACGAGCAGTACTTC	CAWSPGTGSYEQYF
TRBJ2-5	many	NA	TRBV28	TGTGCCAGCAGGTCCCCCGCGGGATGGCCGGAGACCCAGTACTTC	CASRSPAGWPETQYF
TRBJ2-7	many	NA	TRBV2	TGTGCCAGCATTAGTAGCGGCTGGACCTACGAGCAGTACTTC	CASISSGWTYEQYF
TRBJ2-3	many	TRBD2	TRBV6-5	TGTGCCAGCACTTCCTCGGGCGGGAGAATAGATACGCAGTATTTT	CASTSSGGRIDTQYF
TRBJ2-1	many	TRBD2	TRBV9	TGTGCCAGCAGGAGTAGCGGGAGCTCCTACAATGAGCAGTTCTTC	CASRSSGSSYNEQFF
TRBJ2-7	many	TRBD1	TRBV18	TGTGCCAGCTCACCCGGGACAGCCCATTCCTACGAGCAGTACTTC	CASSPGTAHSYEQYF
TRBJ1-2	many	TRBD1	TRBV29-1	TGCAGCGTACCCACCGGGACAGGGGAAGGCTACACCTTC	CSVPTGTGEGYTF
TRBJ1-5	many	TRBD1	TRBV2	TGTGCCAGCAGTGACCGAACAGGGGGAAATCAGCCCCAGCATTTT	CASSDRTGGNQPQHF
TRBJ1-6	many	NA	TRBV19	TGTGCCAGTAGTGCAGGGGCGAGTTCACCCCTCCACTTT	CASSAGASSPLHF
TRBJ2-3	many	NA	TRBV28	TGTGCCAGCAGTTCCCGAGGAGGGGCGGTCACAGATACGCAGTATTTT	CASSSRGGAVTDTQYF
TRBJ2-3	many	TRBD2	TRBV15	TGTGCCACCAGCAGCACCCGGGGAGGGCCCCTCACAGATACGCAGTATTTT	CATSSTRGGPLTDTQYF
TRBJ2-7	few	TRBD2	TRBV11-2	TGTGCCAGCAGCGTAGGACTAGCGGAGTCCTACGAGCAGTACTTC	CASSVGLAESYEQYF